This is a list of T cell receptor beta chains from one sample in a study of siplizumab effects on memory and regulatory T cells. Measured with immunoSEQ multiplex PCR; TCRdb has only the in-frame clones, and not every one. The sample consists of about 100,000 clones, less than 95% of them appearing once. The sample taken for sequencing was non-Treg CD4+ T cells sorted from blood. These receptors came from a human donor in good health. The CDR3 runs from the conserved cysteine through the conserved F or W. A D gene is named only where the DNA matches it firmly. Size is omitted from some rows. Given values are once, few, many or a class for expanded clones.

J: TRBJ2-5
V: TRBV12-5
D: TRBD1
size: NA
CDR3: CASARGQGIETQYF
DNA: TGTGCTAGTGCCCGGGGACAGGGGATCGAGACCCAGTACTTC

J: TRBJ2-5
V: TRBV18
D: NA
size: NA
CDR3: CASATNVVGRETQYF
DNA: TGTGCCAGCGCGACCAATGTGGTGGGAAGGGAGACCCAGTACTTC

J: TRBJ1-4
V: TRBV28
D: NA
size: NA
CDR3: CASRRGGGGEKLFF
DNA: TGTGCCAGCCGCCGGGGGGGCGGAGGTGAAAAACTGTTTTTT

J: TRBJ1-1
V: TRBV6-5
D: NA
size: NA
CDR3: CASTRPGTGTEAFF
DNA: TGTGCCAGCACCCGACCGGGCACGGGGACTGAAGCTTTCTTT

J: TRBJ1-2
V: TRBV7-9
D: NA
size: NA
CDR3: CASSLGSGVGYTF
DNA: TGTGCCAGCAGCTTGGGGTCAGGGGTTGGCTACACCTTC

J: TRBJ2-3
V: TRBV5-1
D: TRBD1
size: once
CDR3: CASSPNIGTGSTDTQYF
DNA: TGCGCCAGCTCCCCTAACATCGGGACAGGGAGCACAGATACGCAGTATTTT

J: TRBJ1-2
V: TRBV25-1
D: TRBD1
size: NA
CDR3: CASNGDRAYGYTF
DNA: TGTGCCAGCAACGGGGACAGGGCCTATGGCTACACCTTC

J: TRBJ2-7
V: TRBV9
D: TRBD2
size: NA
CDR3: CASSPRSSGISDEQYF
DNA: TGTGCCAGCAGCCCCCGATCTAGCGGGATTAGCGACGAGCAGTACTTC

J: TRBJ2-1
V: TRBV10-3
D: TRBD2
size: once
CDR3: CAISEKREGKNEQFF
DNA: TGTGCCATCAGTGAGAAGCGGGAAGGGAAGAATGAGCAGTTCTTC

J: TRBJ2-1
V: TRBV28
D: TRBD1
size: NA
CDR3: CASRGQGINEQFF
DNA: TGTGCCAGCAGAGGACAGGGGATCAATGAGCAGTTCTTC

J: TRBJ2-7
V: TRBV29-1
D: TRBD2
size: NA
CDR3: CSARGLAGGSTYEQYF
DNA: TGCAGCGCCAGGGGCTTAGCGGGAGGCTCAACCTACGAGCAGTACTTC

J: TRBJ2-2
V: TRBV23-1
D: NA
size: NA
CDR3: CASSQSRIFLGGRSTGELFF
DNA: TGCGCCAGCAGTCAATCGAGAATTTTTTTAGGAGGGCGGAGCACCGGGGAGCTGTTTTTT

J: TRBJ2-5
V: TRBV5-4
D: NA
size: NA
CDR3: CASSLDKETQYF
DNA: TGTGCCAGCAGCTTGGATAAAGAGACCCAGTACTTC

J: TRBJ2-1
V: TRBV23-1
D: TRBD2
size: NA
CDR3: CASTTNSSGWQAGSYNEQFF
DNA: TGCGCCAGCACCACAAACTCTAGCGGGTGGCAGGCGGGCTCCTACAATGAGCAGTTCTTC

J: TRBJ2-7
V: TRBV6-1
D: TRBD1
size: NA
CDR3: CASLARTGMDEQYF
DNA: TGTGCCAGCCTTGCCCGGACAGGGATGGACGAGCAGTACTTC

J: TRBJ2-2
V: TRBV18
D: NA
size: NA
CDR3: CASSPPYPTGAGELFF
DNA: TGTGCCAGCTCACCACCGTATCCTACGGGGGCCGGGGAGCTGTTTTTT

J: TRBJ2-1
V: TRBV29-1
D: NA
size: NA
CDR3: CSVVRNNEQFF
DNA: TGCAGCGTTGTCCGGAACAATGAGCAGTTCTTC

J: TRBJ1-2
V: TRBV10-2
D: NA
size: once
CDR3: CASSETRGANYGYTF
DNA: TGCGCCAGCAGTGAGACTCGCGGAGCTAACTATGGCTACACCTTC

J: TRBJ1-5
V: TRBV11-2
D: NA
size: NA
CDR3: CASSSLMGLGQPQHF
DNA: TGTGCCAGCAGCTCCCTTATGGGGCTAGGTCAGCCCCAGCATTTT

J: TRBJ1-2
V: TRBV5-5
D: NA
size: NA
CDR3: CASSLFNVGFSIRDGYTF
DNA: TGTGCCAGCAGCTTGTTCAACGTTGGTTTTTCTATCAGGGATGGCTACACCTTC

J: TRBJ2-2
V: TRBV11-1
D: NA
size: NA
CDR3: CASSRTASVTGELFF
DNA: TGTGCCAGCAGCCGAACTGCCAGTGTGACCGGGGAGCTGTTTTTT

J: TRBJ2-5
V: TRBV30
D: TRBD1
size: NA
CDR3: CAWRGPGQKSETQYF
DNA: TGTGCCTGGAGGGGGCCGGGACAGAAATCAGAGACCCAGTACTTC